The present T cell receptor beta chain was sequenced within a study of shared clonotypes between healthy human individuals. The study's findings and limits: Relative to clonotypes present in all four donors, those not shared had lower generation probabilities.

Trimming took off 4 bases at V and 4 bases at J, with 5 bases between the two ends. The CDR3 loop spans 12 amino acids. Germline CDR1 WSHSY, CDR2 SAAADI. This clone was seen ten or more times. Its target is unknown. In the original processing: ImmunoSEQ supplied junction-only sequences lacking quality scores, so filtering was different. Profiled with immunoSEQ multiplex PCR; TCRdb holds only in-frame clones, not every one. The DNA gave D and trimming, while V, J and clone size come from that table. The sample lists around 100,000 clones; 67% were seen once. Specimen: memory CD8+ T cells sorted from blood. Subset given: CD45RO+ cells pooled with CCR7-negative TemRA cells. The TCR was taken from a man aged 30 to 45 in good health. The rearrangement uses TRBV10-2 and TRBJ1-5, with D uncertain. CDR3 bases: TGCGCCAGCAGTGCCGATAATCAGCCCCAGCATTTT. It specifies CASSADNQPQHF.